The 32 T cell receptor beta chains in this list originate from one sample, sequenced in a study of T cells after yellow fever vaccination. Each CDR3 protein is one row after TCRdb ran MiXCR on the 5' RACE reads. This table holds some 500,000 distinct CDR3 sequences, roughly 14% found once. Source: PBMCs, taken on the day of the yellow fever booster vaccination. The receptors come from a man aged 25-45 years who received the YFV17D yellow fever vaccine.

In its sample, this clonotype was seen a few times. The chain carries TRBV20-1 and TRBJ2-1; 12 bases align to TRBD2. The CDR3 is 15 residues long. The germline CDR1 and CDR2 sequences are DFQATT and SNEGSKA (reference sequence). The V and J ends lost 5 bases and 7 bases, in that order; junction bases with no gene match: 9. CDR3 coding DNA: TGCAGTGCTCCCCGACTAGCGGGGGCGGGAAATGAGCAGTTCTTC. Amino acid sequence: CSAPRLAGAGNEQFF.

This clonotype was counted between two and nine times. The CDR3, as DNA: TGCAGTGCTAGACTGTCGGGAAAGTTTTACAATGAGCAGTTCTTC. This codes for CSARLSGKFYNEQFF. The V and J genes are TRBV20-1 and TRBJ2-1, with D perhaps matching TRBD2 (5 bases). V was clipped by 2 bases and J by 4 bases, with 15 bases between them. The CDR3 extends over 15 amino acids. Germline CDR1 and CDR2: DFQATT and SNEGSKA (reference sequence).

This clonotype was counted only a few times. This chain links TRBV14 with TRBJ2-1, with 9 bases that match TRBD2. The CDR3 is 16 residues long. The V segment lost 4 bases and the J segment 3 bases; nucleotides outside the gene matches: 7. Germline values: CDR1 SGHDN, CDR2 FVKESK. The CDR3 loop reads CASSRFSGSGYNEQFF. The CDR3 DNA sequence: TGTGCCAGCAGCCGCTTTAGCGGGAGTGGCTACAATGAGCAGTTCTTC. The full variable domain, rest sourced from reference TRBV14 and TRBJ2-1, is EAGVTQFPSHSVIEKGQTVTLRCDPISGHDNLYWYRRVMGKEIKFLLHFVKESKQDESGMPNNRFLAERTGGTYSTLKVQPAELEDSGVYFCASSRFSGSGYNEQFFGPGTRLTVL.

This clonotype was counted between two and nine times. The chain is built from TRBV25-1 and TRBJ2-5, with 10 bases fitting TRBD1. Trimming at V came to 8 bases and at J to 5 bases, leaving 11 bases not matched to a gene. The CDR3 covers 15 residues. Germline loops: CDR1 MGHDK, CDR2 SYGVNS. CDR3 residues: CASGPRDRGGETQYF. The CDR3 region has the DNA TGTGCCAGCGGCCCCCGGGACAGGGGTGGTGAGACCCAGTACTTC.

This clonotype was picked up many times. The chain links TRBV5-1 to TRBJ2-5, with 8 positions matching TRBD1. The CDR3 runs 15 residues. The trim removed 5 bases at V and 3 bases at J, leaving 9 bases unmatched. Germline V CDR1 and CDR2: SGHRS, YFSETQ. The CDR3 DNA sequence: TGCGCCAGCAGAGCTGGGGTGACAGGGGAAGAGACCCAGTACTTC. Protein: CASRAGVTGEETQYF.

This chain links TRBV6-1 with TRBJ2-1, with unresolved D. The V gene's germline CDR1 is MNHNS and CDR2 SASEGT. This CDR3 is 15 amino acids long. Trimming took off 6 bases at V and 4 bases at J, with 16 bases between the two ends. CDR3: CASSLPPAGYNEQFF. The CDR3 DNA reads as TGTGCCAGCAGCCTACCCCCGGCTGGTTACAATGAGCAGTTCTTC.

This clonotype was found a few times. V and J are TRBV7-8 and TRBJ2-7, with D possibly being TRBD2 (5 bases). CDR3 length: 13 amino acids. Trimming took off 1 base at V and 7 bases at J, with 11 bases between the two ends. Germline CDR1 and CDR2: SGHVS and FQNEAQ. The chain's CDR3 is CASSLGSEGEQYF. CDR3 nucleotides: TGTGCCAGCAGCTTAGGGTCTGAGGGAGAGCAGTACTTC.

The chain employs TRBV12-3 or TRBV12-4 and TRBJ2-7; D may be TRBD2 (5 bases). V gave up 3 bases and J gave up 4 bases, with 19 bases separating them. The CDR3 spans 16 residues. The CDR3 DNA sequence: TGTGCCAGCAGTTTCTATAAGGGAGCGGTTAATTACGAGCAGTACTTC. This encodes CASSFYKGAVNYEQYF.

In this sample, this clonotype turned up a few times. The chain recombines TRBV7-2 with TRBJ2-3; 9 bases align to TRBD2. V was clipped by 2 bases and J by 2 bases; unmatched bases: 8. Germline V gene data show CDR1 as SGHTA and CDR2 as FQGNSA. CDR3 length: 17 residues. CDR3 loop: CASSLLSGRGSTDTQYF. In DNA, the CDR3 is TGTGCCAGCAGCTTACTTAGCGGGAGAGGATCCACAGATACGCAGTATTTT.

The chain links TRBV24-1 to TRBJ2-1; D remains unclear. The CDR3 sequence is 16 residues long. Germline V gene sequence: CDR1 KGHDR, CDR2 SFDVKD. Trimming shortened V by 3 bases and J by 6 bases, and 17 bases separated the two germline ends. The CDR3 DNA is TGTGCCACCAGTGATGCCTCGGTACGGAGCCCCAATGAGCAGTTCTTC. Translated: CATSDASVRSPNEQFF.

This clonotype was seen only a few times. The chain carries TRBV3-1 and TRBJ2-7; 7 positions agree with TRBD2. With V trimmed by 2 bases and J by 7 bases, 11 bases remained unmatched. From germline, CDR1 is LGHDT and CDR2 YNNKEL (reference sequence). The CDR3 length is 15 residues. CDR3 region: CASSQRAGGVYEQYF. The CDR3 DNA reads TGTGCCAGCAGCCAACGCGCTGGGGGGGTTTATGAGCAGTACTTC.

This clonotype was seen only a few times. The CDR3 DNA sequence: TGCGCCAGCAGCTTCATCTGGACTAGCGGGAAATCCTACAATGAGCAGTTCTTC. Its protein is CASSFIWTSGKSYNEQFF. The V gene is TRBV5-1, the J gene TRBJ2-1, with 12 nucleotides matching TRBD2. This CDR3 has 18 amino acids. Germline lookup yields CDR1 SGHRS and CDR2 YFSETQ. Trimming removed 2 bases from V and 1 base from J; junction bases left unmatched: 7.

Of note for this clonotype: At one end the junction does not follow the germline gene, possibly because of a read error. The chain has TRBV5-1 and TRBJ2-2, with 7 bases lining up with TRBD2. The germline V gene has CDR1 SGHRS and CDR2 YFSETQ. The CDR3 runs to 15 residues. Here the CDR3 DNA reads TGCGTCAGCAGCGTGTCTAGCGGGAACACCGGGGAGCTGTTTTTT. Amino acids: CVSSVSSGNTGELFF.

This clonotype has a handful of counts. This chain links TRBV7-2 with TRBJ1-1; no definite D call. CDR3 length: 13 residues. From germline, CDR1 is SGHTA and CDR2 FQGNSA. V lost 1 base to trimming and J lost 2 bases, with 5 bases between them. CDR3 in amino acids: CASSLDVNTEAFF. As DNA, the CDR3 is TGTGCCAGCAGCTTAGACGTCAACACTGAAGCTTTCTTT.

This rearrangement joins TRBV30 to TRBJ2-7, with TRBD1 identical over 10 bases. The germline V gene encodes CDR1 GTSNPN and CDR2 SVGIG (reference sequence). V shed 6 bases, J shed 4 bases, and the junction held 6 bases outside the gene matches. The CDR3 totals 13 residues. The CDR3 nucleotides read TGTGCCTGCTCCTGGGGACAGGGGTACGAGCAGTACTTC. Amino acid sequence: CACSWGQGYEQYF.

This clonotype was observed a few times. This chain uses TRBV23-1 with TRBJ2-5; the D is unclear. TRBV23-1 is known as an ORF, though its function is uncertain. The CDR3 loop spans 19 amino acids. The V end lost 3 bases, the J end lost 5 bases, and 28 bases lay between the germline ends. The CDR3 sequence: CASSHPTHAFENSNETQYF. The CDR3 nucleotides read TGCGCCAGCAGTCACCCCACCCATGCTTTCGAGAACTCCAACGAGACCCAGTACTTC.

This clonotype has more than one count but fewer than ten. V gene TRBV5-6 combines with J gene TRBJ2-1; perhaps TRBD2 as D (6 bases). This CDR3 contains 19 residues. CDR1 is SGHDT, CDR2 YYEEEE, per germline. V was shortened by 3 bases and J by 4 bases, with 26 bases between the two germline ends. CDR3 DNA: TGTGCCAGCAGCTCATTGGGACTGGCCGCCTCTCTCGGGTACAATGAGCAGTTCTTC. Its protein product is CASSSLGLAASLGYNEQFF.

There are many counts of this clonotype. This chain joins TRBV5-6 and TRBJ2-2, with D possibly called TRBD1 or TRBD2 (5 bases each). V dropped 1 base and J dropped 0 bases, with 10 bases sitting between them. This CDR3 is built from 16 residues. Germline V lookup: CDR1 SGHDT, CDR2 YYEEEE. The chain's CDR3 is CASSLSGTANTGELFF. The CDR3 region has the DNA TGTGCCAGCAGCTTGTCTGGGACCGCGAACACCGGGGAGCTGTTTTTT.

The chain is built from TRBV25-1 and TRBJ2-1; 11 bases are shared with TRBD2. This CDR3 comprises 16 residues. J gave up 6 bases and V 0 bases, and 4 bases lay outside the gene matches. CDR1 and CDR2 from the germline V gene are MGHDK and SYGVNS. Here the CDR3 reads CASSEYVAGGSNEQFF. The CDR3 DNA is TGTGCCAGCAGTGAATACGTAGCGGGAGGGTCCAATGAGCAGTTCTTC.

This clonotype appeared a few times. CDR3 region: CASSPGVAAGNTGELFF. CDR3 coding DNA: TGTGCCAGCAGCCCGGGGGTGGCTGCCGGCAACACCGGGGAGCTGTTTTTT. The rearrangement uses TRBV7-6 and TRBJ2-2; D perhaps matches TRBD2 (6 bases). In germline, CDR1 is SGHVS, CDR2 FNYEAQ. Trimming shortened V by 5 bases and J by 2 bases, and 18 bases separated the two germline ends. The CDR3 has 17 amino acids.

The CDR3 loop is CSASPGAADGKNIQYF. The CDR3 bases are TGCAGTGCTAGTCCGGGCGCAGCGGATGGCAAAAACATTCAGTACTTC. J is TRBJ2-4 and V is TRBV20-1, with TRBD2 as a possible D gene (5 bases). The CDR3 loop spans 16 amino acids. CDR1 is DFQATT and CDR2 is SNEGSKA in the germline V gene (reference sequence). The V gene lost 3 bases and the J gene lost 3 bases, with 18 bases spanning the gap.

This clonotype occurred a few times. The V and J genes are TRBV4-2 and TRBJ2-5; 7 nucleotides align to TRBD2. V dropped 4 bases and J dropped 3; count of bases not matched to a gene: 14. CDR3 length: 17 residues. CDR1 is LGHNA, CDR2 YNFKEQ, per germline. The CDR3 is CASSLGGGRSGKETQYF. In nucleotides, the CDR3 is TGTGCCAGCAGCCTTGGGGGGGGGAGATCTGGAAAAGAGACCCAGTACTTC.

This clonotype was picked up a small number of times. The chain has TRBV6-2 or TRBV6-3 and TRBJ1-5; D remains ambiguous. The CDR3 is 14 residues long. Per the germline V gene, CDR1 is MNHEY and CDR2 is SVGEGT. Trimming shortened V by 0 bases and J by 0 bases, and 3 bases separated the two germline ends. The CDR3 protein is CASSYSGSNQPQHF. CDR3 sequence (DNA): TGTGCCAGCAGTTACTCGGGTAGCAATCAGCCCCAGCATTTT.

This clonotype was counted between two and nine times. J is TRBJ2-1 and V is TRBV15; the D gene could be TRBD1 or TRBD2 (5 bases each). V lost 0 bases, J lost 3 bases, and 9 bases lay in between. Germline V gives CDR1 LNHNV, CDR2 YYDKDF (reference sequence). The CDR3 has 15 residues. The CDR3 region is CATSRDGTHYNEQFF. The CDR3 coding sequence is TGTGCCACCAGCAGAGATGGGACCCACTACAATGAGCAGTTCTTC.

The table lists this clonotype with a few counts. This chain uses TRBV19 with TRBJ2-7, with a tentative D call TRBD1 (5 bases). CDR3 length: 15 amino acids. Germline CDR1 is LNHDA and CDR2 is SQIVND (reference sequence). Trimming removed 2 bases from V and 5 bases from J, with 16 bases in between. The CDR3 spells CASSISGSTDNEQYF. The CDR3 DNA sequence: TGTGCCAGTAGTATATCGGGTTCGACAGACAACGAGCAGTACTTC.

In its sample, this clonotype was seen a few times. V is TRBV6-2 or TRBV6-3 and J is TRBJ1-2, with TRBD1 as a possible D gene (5 bases). With 4 bases removed from V and 3 bases from J, the gap between germline ends came to 12 bases. This CDR3 has 14 amino acids. From germline, CDR1 is MNHEY and CDR2 SVGEGT. This chain's CDR3 is CASSFAGLYYGYTF. The CDR3 DNA reads TGTGCCAGCAGTTTTGCAGGGCTGTACTATGGCTACACCTTC.

This clonotype occurred many times. This chain uses TRBV12-3 or TRBV12-4 with TRBJ1-5; D unresolved. The V end lost 3 bases, the J end lost 7 bases, and 7 bases lay between the germline ends. The CDR3 has 12 amino acids. This CDR3 reads CASSFGWQPQHF. The CDR3 DNA reads as TGTGCCAGCAGTTTTGGGTGGCAGCCCCAGCATTTT.

This clonotype was detected a few times. The V and J genes are TRBV20-1 and TRBJ2-7; 9 positions agree with TRBD1. The J segment lost 3 bases and the V segment lost 1 base, leaving 13 bases of the junction unmatched. Germline-derived CDR1 and CDR2 are DFQATT and SNEGSKA (reference sequence). The CDR3 length is 17 residues. In nucleotides, the CDR3 is TGCAGTGCTAGAGCCGAACCCGGGACAGGGAATTTCTACGAGCAGTACTTC. It specifies CSARAEPGTGNFYEQYF.

This clonotype was counted ten times or more. The chain carries TRBV9 and TRBJ2-1; D uncertain. Trimming took off 2 bases at V and 7 bases at J, with 13 bases between the two ends. CDR1 is SGDLS, CDR2 YYNGEE, per germline. The CDR3 has 14 residues. DNA for the CDR3: TGTGCCAGCAGCGTTCTCTCTTCCGAGAATGAGCAGTTCTTC. Translation: CASSVLSSENEQFF. Full variable domain (outside the CDR3, taken from reference TRBV9 and TRBJ2-1): DSGVTQTPKHLITATGQRVTLRCSPRSGDLSVYWYQQSLDQGLQFLIQYYNGEERAKGNILERFSAQQFPDLHSELNLSSLELGDSALYFCASSVLSSENEQFFGPGTRLTVL.

This clonotype was detected a few times. This rearrangement joins TRBV5-4 to TRBJ1-2; 12 bases fit TRBD1. The V and J ends lost 4 bases and 6 bases, in that order; junction bases with no gene match: 4. The V gene's germline CDR1 is SGHNT and CDR2 YYREEE (reference sequence). The CDR3 consists of 14 residues. In nucleotides, the CDR3 is TGTGCCAGCAGCATGGGACAGGGGGCGAATGGCTACACCTTC. This encodes CASSMGQGANGYTF. Full variable domain (missing parts from reference TRBV5-4 and TRBJ1-2): ETGVTQSPTHLIKTRGQQVTLRCSSQSGHNTVSWYQQALGQGPQFIFQYYREEENGRGNFPPRFSGLQFPNYSSELNVNALELDDSALYLCASSMGQGANGYTFGSGTRLTVV.

This clonotype was seen a handful of times. The chain has TRBV27 and TRBJ2-5; 8 bases align to TRBD1. The junction had 4 bases not matched to a gene; V was cut back by 0 bases and J by 4 bases. This CDR3 region has 15 residues. Germline-derived CDR1 and CDR2 are MNHEY and SMNVEV (reference sequence). The CDR3 sequence is CASSLSRTGGETQYF. Written as DNA, the CDR3 is TGTGCCAGCAGTTTATCCCGAACAGGGGGAGAGACCCAGTACTTC.

V usage is TRBV12-3 or TRBV12-4 and J usage is TRBJ2-1; 9 bases are a match to TRBD2. The V segment lost 5 bases and the J segment 8 bases; nucleotides outside the gene matches: 7. The CDR3 covers 14 residues. CDR3 DNA: TGTGCCAGCAGTACCGCGGGAGGGCAGTATGAGCAGTTCTTC. It is translated as CASSTAGGQYEQFF.